A selection of T cell receptor beta chains follows, all from one sample in a study of kidney transplant recipient with SARS-CoV-2 infection. TCRdb ran MiXCR on the reads and lists one entry per CDR3 protein. The table includes 250,000 or so distinct CDR3 sequences, 29% detected once. The sample was a blood sample, taken at baseline and on day 111 from a kidney transplant recipient. The origin of the receptors is a male patient aged 30 to 40 who had COVID-19 and was a kidney transplant recipient. Among the T cells, some may be from the graft donor. Both conserved end residues are trimmed from each CDR3. The D gene is left open where the match is weak.

J gene	CDR3 length	D gene	V gene	CDR3 protein
TRBJ1-1	11	NA	TRBV6-5	ASSAALNTEAF
TRBJ1-1	15	NA	TRBV6-2/TRBV6-3	ASISPRGRAGDTEAF
TRBJ2-1	11	NA	TRBV20-1	SAEGVTPGEQF
TRBJ2-1	14	TRBD2	TRBV3-1	ASSPPGGRRRDEQF
TRBJ2-2	11	TRBD1	TRBV24-1	ATSGGQHGELF
TRBJ2-6	15	NA	TRBV8-2	GRGARITQSRANVLT
TRBJ1-2	15	NA	TRBV24-1	ATSYAYSTRKTYGYT
TRBJ1-2	15	NA	TRBV12-3/TRBV12-4	ASSQSISFRKTYGYT
TRBJ2-1	12	TRBD2	TRBV4-1	ASTKREPYNEQF
TRBJ2-1	16	TRBD1	TRBV12-3/TRBV12-4	ASSSGTGAQSSYNEQF
TRBJ1-3	11	NA	TRBV12-3/TRBV12-4	ACGRSSGNTIY
TRBJ2-3	13	TRBD2	TRBV6-6	ASRPLAGSTDTQY
TRBJ1-2	14	NA	TRBV5-1	ASYNESVRKTYGYT
TRBJ1-2	15	NA	TRBV7-1	ASSSKHHEGKTYGYT
NA	15	NA	TRBV3-1	ASGGPDPISSSETQY
TRBJ2-5	12	NA	TRBV7-3	ASSLVGETETQY
TRBJ2-3	13	TRBD2	TRBV20-1	SARGVAGGYDTQY
TRBJ1-2	15	NA	TRBV10-1	ASSSHGRSRKTYGYT
NA	14	TRBD2	TRBV23-1	ASSPTGLASHNEQF
TRBJ2-1	12	NA	TRBV5-1	ASSLLFGDNEQF
TRBJ1-2	15	NA	TRBV10-1	ASSRNLRSRKTYGYT
TRBJ2-1	14	TRBD1	TRBV24-1	ATSESTGFSYNEQF
TRBJ1-2	15	NA	TRBV4-3	ASSEWSGRRKTYGYT
TRBJ1-4	12	TRBD1	TRBV2	ASRGQALNEKLF
TRBJ1-2	15	NA	TRBV25-1	ASSIRRELGKTYGYT
TRBJ2-2	14	NA	TRBV18	ASSPTGQSNTGELF
TRBJ2-2	14	TRBD2	TRBV9	ASSVVTSGSTGELF
TRBJ2-5	15	TRBD2	TRBV15	ATSRGGLAGAGETQY
TRBJ2-2	15	TRBD1	TRBV7-9	ASSFPRDRGATGELF
TRBJ2-7	13	TRBD1	TRBV7-9	ASSLTGGVPYEQY
TRBJ2-1	11	NA	TRBV19	ASSWGTGNEQF
TRBJ2-5	11	NA	TRBV18	ASSRDIQETQY
TRBJ1-2	15	NA	TRBV7-2	ASSVRARDGKTYGYT
TRBJ1-2	15	NA	TRBV12-3/TRBV12-4	ASSITITAGKTYGYT
TRBJ1-6	15	NA	TRBV28	ASSLREGGWYNSPLH
TRBJ2-7	11	TRBD2	TRBV20-1	SARLAGAGEQY
TRBJ2-7	12	NA	TRBV2	ASSEAHGTYEQY
TRBJ1-2	15	NA	TRBV28	ASSIVYPWRKTYGYT
TRBJ2-7	14	NA	TRBV6-2/TRBV6-3	ASSTPTSPTSYEQY
TRBJ2-3	15	TRBD2	TRBV7-9	ASSLMAGLADTDTQY
TRBJ2-1	13	TRBD2	TRBV5-8	ASSAREVPYNEQF
TRBJ2-7	12	NA	TRBV20-1	SARKPRSSYEQY
TRBJ2-4	13	NA	TRBV7-2	ASSSLASAENIQY
TRBJ1-1	12	NA	TRBV7-2	ASSLRQRGTEAF
TRBJ1-6	13	NA	TRBV27	ASSLGVSLPSPLH
TRBJ1-4	13	TRBD1	TRBV7-9	ASSYRQGTNEKLF
TRBJ1-2	15	NA	TRBV11-3	ANSLFHDLGKTYGYT
TRBJ1-2	15	NA	TRBV11-3	ASSDYFDLGKTYGYT
TRBJ1-5	13	NA	TRBV12-3/TRBV12-4	ASSFSGISNQPQH
TRBJ1-2	15	NA	TRBV19	ASSRVATNRKTYGYT
TRBJ1-1	14	TRBD1	TRBV19	ASSIKQGALNTEAF
TRBJ1-5	13	NA	TRBV28	ASRLTGQGNQPQH
TRBJ2-6	14	TRBD2	TRBV9	TSSAQSGEMANVLT
TRBJ1-2	15	NA	TRBV6-5	ASSARTSMRKTYGYT